Reported below is one TCR beta chain. The sample comes from a study of blood T cell repertoires in COVID-19. As for the study in general: Spain, Italy and the United States supplied samples that represented acute and convalescent COVID-19. T cells, B-cell-depleted T cells, or PBMCs provided the cDNA or gDNA that served as material.

Methods used by the authors: Amplification with reference gene primers provided the estimates of nucleated cell counts. Some clones are missing from TCRdb's copy, which holds only in-frame ones; the method was immunoSEQ multiplex PCR. The V and J calls and clone size are taken from that table; D and trimming were inferred from the DNA. Among roughly 320,000 clones listed, around 87% were seen once. The CDR3 is 15 residues long. Germline CDR1 reads SGDLS; CDR2 reads YYNGEE. The trim removed 3 bases at V and 5 bases at J, leaving 4 bases unmatched. The rearrangement links TRBV9 to TRBJ2-2, with TRBD2 matching 10 bases. This TCR came from an older man with acute or convalescent COVID-19. Material: peripheral blood. CDR3 coding DNA: TGTGCCAGCAGCGGAACTAGCGGGGTTACCGGGGAGCTGTTTTTT. Encoded protein: CASSGTSGVTGELFF. The full variable domain, in which reference TRBV9 and TRBJ2-2 provide the parts outside the CDR3, is DSGVTQTPKHLITATGQRVTLRCSPRSGDLSVYWYQQSLDQGLQFLIQYYNGEERAKGNILERFSAQQFPDLHSELNLSSLELGDSALYFCASSGTSGVTGELFFGEGSRLTVL.